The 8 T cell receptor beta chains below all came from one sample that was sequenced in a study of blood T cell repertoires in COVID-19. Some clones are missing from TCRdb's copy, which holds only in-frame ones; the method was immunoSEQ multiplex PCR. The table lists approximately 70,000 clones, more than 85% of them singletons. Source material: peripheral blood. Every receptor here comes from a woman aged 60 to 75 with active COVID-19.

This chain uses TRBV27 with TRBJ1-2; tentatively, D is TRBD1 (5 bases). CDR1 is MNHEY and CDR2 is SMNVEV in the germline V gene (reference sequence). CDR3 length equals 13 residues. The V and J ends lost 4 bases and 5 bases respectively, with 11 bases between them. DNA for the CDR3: TGTGCCAGCAGTTCGGCAGGGAGGTATGGCTACACCTTC. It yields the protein CASSSAGRYGYTF.

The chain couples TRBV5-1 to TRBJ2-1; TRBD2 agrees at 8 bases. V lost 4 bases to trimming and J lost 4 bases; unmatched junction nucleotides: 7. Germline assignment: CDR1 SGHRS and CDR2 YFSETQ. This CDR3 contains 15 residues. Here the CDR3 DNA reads TGCGCCAGCAGCCTAGGGACTAGTGGGTACAATGAGCAGTTCTTC. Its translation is CASSLGTSGYNEQFF.

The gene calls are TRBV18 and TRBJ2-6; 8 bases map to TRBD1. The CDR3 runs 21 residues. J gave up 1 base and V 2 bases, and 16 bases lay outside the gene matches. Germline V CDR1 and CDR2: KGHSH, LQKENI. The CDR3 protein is CASSPNYRGSLGLSGANVLTF. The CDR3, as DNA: TGTGCCAGCTCACCAAATTACAGGGGGAGTCTGGGTTTGTCTGGGGCCAACGTCCTGACTTTC.

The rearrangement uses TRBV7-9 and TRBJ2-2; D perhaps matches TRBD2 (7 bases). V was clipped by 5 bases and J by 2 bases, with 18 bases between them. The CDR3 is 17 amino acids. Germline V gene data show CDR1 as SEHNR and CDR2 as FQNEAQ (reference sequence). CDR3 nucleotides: TGTGCCAGCAGCCGGGGGGCGGGACACTCCAACACCGGGGAGCTGTTTTTT. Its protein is CASSRGAGHSNTGELFF.

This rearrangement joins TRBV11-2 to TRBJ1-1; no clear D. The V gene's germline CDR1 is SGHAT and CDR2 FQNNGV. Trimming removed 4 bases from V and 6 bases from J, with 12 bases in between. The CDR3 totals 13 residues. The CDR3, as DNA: TGTGCCAGCAGCTCGAGTTTGGTGCCTGAAGCTTTCTTT. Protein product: CASSSSLVPEAFF.

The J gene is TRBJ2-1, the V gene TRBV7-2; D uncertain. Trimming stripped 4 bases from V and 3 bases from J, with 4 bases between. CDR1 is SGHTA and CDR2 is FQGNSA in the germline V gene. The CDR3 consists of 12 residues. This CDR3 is CASSSYYNEQFF. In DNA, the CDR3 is TGTGCCAGCAGCTCTTACTACAATGAGCAGTTCTTC.

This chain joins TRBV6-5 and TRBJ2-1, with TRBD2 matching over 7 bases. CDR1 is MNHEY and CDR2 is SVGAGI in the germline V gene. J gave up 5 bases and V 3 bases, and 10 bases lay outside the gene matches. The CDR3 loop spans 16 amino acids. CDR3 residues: CASSYSIREDHNEQFF. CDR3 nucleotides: TGTGCCAGCAGTTATTCTATCCGGGAGGACCACAATGAGCAGTTCTTC.

The CDR3 coding sequence is TGTGCCAGCAGCACCGGGACAACGAACACCGGGGAGCTGTTTTTT. It yields the protein CASSTGTTNTGELFF. The chain has TRBV7-9 and TRBJ2-2, with a weak D call TRBD1 (6 bases). CDR3 length equals 15 residues. The V end lost 5 bases, the J end lost 0 bases, and 10 bases lay between the germline ends. The V gene's germline CDR1 is SEHNR and CDR2 FQNEAQ (reference sequence).